This T cell receptor beta chain stems from a study of radiation and T cells in renal cell carcinoma. TCRdb's table, derived via immunoSEQ multiplex PCR, lists solely in-frame clones and lacks some. The repertoire holds about 130,000 clones, with more than 75% as singletons. CDR1 is SNHLY and CDR2 is FYNNEI in the germline V gene. This CDR3 contains 11 residues. The V end was cut by 9 bases, the J end by 0 bases, with 5 bases between. This clone has a handful of counts. Stated time point: blood 2 weeks post-SBRT. The treatment here: 15 Gy SBRT to primary tumor, nephrectomy 4 weeks later. This renal cell carcinoma was of the clear cell type.

This sequence joins TRBV2 and TRBJ1-1; no definite D call. Material: blood, obtained from a patient whose treatment included radiotherapy and nephrectomy. The sequence came from a woman aged 70-85 years with renal cell carcinoma. The CDR3: CARAVNTEAFF. The CDR3 DNA sequence: TGTGCCAGAGCGGTGAACACTGAAGCTTTCTTT.